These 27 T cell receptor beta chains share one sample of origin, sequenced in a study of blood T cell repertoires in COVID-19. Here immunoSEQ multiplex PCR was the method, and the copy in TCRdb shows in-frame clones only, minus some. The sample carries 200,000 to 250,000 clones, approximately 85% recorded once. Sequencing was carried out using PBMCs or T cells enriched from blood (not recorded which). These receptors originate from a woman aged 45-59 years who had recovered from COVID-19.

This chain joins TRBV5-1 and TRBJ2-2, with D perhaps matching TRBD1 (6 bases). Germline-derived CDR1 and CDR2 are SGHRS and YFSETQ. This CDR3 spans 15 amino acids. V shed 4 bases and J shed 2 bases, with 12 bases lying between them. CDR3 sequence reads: CASSTRGQNTGELFF. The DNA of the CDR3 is TGCGCCAGCAGCACGAGGGGACAAAACACCGGGGAGCTGTTTTTT.

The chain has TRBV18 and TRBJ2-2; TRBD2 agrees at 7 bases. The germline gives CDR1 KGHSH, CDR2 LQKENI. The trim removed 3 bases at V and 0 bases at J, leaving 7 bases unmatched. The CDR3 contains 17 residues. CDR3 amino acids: CASSPLGGTSNTGELFF. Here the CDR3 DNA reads TGTGCCAGCTCACCGTTGGGGGGGACTTCGAACACCGGGGAGCTGTTTTTT. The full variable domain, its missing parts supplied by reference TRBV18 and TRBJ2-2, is NAGVMQNPRHLVRRRGQEARLRCSPMKGHSHVYWYRQLPEEGLKFMVYLQKENIIDESGMPKERFSAEFPKEGPSILRIQQVVRGDSAAYFCASSPLGGTSNTGELFFGEGSRLTVL.

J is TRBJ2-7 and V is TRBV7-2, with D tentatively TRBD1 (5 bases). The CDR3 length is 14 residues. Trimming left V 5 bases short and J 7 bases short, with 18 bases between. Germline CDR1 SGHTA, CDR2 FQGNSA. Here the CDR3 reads CASSPSVQVFEQYF. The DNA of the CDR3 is TGTGCCAGCAGCCCATCCGTACAGGTTTTTGAGCAGTACTTC.

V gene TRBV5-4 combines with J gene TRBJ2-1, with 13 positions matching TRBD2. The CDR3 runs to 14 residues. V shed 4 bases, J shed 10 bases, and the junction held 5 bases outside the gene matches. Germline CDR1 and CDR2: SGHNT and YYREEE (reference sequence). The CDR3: CASSRTSGSWEQFF. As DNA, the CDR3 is TGTGCCAGCAGCCGGACTAGCGGGAGCTGGGAGCAGTTCTTC.

For the CDR3, the DNA is TGTGCCAGCAGCCTCTCGGACAGGGGGTCGTCTAATGAAAAACTGTTTTTT. It translates to CASSLSDRGSSNEKLFF. The V gene is TRBV9, the J gene TRBJ1-4; 10 positions match TRBD1. The germline V gene encodes CDR1 SGDLS and CDR2 YYNGEE. J was trimmed by 3 bases and V by 4 bases; bases with no gene match: 9. The length of the CDR3 is 17 residues.

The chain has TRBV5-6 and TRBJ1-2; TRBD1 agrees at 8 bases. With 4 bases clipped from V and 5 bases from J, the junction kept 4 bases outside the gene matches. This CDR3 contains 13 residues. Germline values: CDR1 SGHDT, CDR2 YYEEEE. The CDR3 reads CASSPDRAYGYTF. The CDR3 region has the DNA TGTGCCAGCAGCCCGGACAGGGCGTATGGCTACACCTTC.

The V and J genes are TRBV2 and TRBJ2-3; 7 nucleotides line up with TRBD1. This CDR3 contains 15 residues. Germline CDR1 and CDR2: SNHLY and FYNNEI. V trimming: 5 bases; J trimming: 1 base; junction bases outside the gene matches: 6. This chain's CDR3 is CASSQGVQRTDTQYF. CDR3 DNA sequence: TGTGCCAGCAGTCAGGGGGTACAGCGCACAGATACGCAGTATTTT.

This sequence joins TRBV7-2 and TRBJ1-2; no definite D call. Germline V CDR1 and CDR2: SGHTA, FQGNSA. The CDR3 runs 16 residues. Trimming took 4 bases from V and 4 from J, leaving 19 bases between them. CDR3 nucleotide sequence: TGTGCCAGCAGCTCCGCCGGGGTAAAAGAGTCCTATGGCTACACCTTC. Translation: CASSSAGVKESYGYTF.

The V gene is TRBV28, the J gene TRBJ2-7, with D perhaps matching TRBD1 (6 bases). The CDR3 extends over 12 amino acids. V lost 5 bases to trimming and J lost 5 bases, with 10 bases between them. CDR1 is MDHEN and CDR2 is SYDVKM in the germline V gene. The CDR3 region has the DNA TGTGCCAGCAGTGCAGGGGTCCACGAGCAGTACTTC. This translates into CASSAGVHEQYF.

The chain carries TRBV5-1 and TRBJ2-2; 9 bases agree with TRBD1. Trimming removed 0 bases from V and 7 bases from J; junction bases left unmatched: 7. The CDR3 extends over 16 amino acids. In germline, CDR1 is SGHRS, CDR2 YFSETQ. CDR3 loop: CASSLVSTGGIGELFF. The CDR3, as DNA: TGCGCCAGCAGCTTGGTATCGACAGGGGGAATCGGGGAGCTGTTTTTT.

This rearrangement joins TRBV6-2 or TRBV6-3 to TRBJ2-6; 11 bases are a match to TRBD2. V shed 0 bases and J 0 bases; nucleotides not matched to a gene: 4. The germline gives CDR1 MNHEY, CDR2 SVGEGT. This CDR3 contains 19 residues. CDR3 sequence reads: CASSYSGLAAISGANVLTF. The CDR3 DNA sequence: TGTGCCAGCAGTTACTCGGGACTAGCGGCCATCTCTGGGGCCAACGTCCTGACTTTC.

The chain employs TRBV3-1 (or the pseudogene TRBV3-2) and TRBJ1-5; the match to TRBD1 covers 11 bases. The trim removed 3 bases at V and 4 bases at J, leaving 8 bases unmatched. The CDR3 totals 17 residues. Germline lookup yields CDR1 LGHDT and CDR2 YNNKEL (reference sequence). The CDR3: CASSHSAGQGANQPQHF. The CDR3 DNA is TGTGCCAGCAGCCACTCAGCTGGACAGGGGGCTAATCAGCCCCAGCATTTT.

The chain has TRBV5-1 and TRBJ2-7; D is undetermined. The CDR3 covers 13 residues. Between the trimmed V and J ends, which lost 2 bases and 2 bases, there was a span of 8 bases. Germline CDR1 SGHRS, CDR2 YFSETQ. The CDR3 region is CASSFEVPYEQYF. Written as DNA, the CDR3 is TGCGCCAGCAGCTTCGAGGTCCCCTACGAGCAGTACTTC.

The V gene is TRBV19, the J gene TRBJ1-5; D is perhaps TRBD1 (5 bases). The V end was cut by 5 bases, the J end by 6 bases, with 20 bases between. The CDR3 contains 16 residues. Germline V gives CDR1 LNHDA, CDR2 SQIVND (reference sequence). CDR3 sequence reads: CASSSWVGNQGQPQHF. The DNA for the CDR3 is TGTGCCAGTAGTTCATGGGTAGGGAATCAGGGTCAGCCCCAGCATTTT. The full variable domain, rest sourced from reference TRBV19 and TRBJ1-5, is DGGITQSPKYLFRKEGQNVTLSCEQNLNHDAMYWYRQDPGQGLRLIYYSQIVNDFQKGDIAEGYSVSREKKESFPLTVTSAQKNPTAFYLCASSSWVGNQGQPQHFGDGTRLSIL.

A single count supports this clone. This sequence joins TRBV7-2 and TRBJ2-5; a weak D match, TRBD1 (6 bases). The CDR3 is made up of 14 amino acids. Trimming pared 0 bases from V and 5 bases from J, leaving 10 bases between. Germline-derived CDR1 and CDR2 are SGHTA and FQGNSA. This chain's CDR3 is CASSLAGHRETQYF. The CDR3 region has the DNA TGTGCCAGCAGCTTAGCGGGACATCGGGAGACCCAGTACTTC.

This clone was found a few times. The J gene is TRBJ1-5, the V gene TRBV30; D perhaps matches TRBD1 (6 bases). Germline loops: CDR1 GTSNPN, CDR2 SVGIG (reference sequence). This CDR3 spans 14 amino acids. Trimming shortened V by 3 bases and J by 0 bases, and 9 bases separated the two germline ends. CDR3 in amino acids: CAWRGASSNQPQHF. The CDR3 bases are TGTGCCTGGAGGGGGGCGAGTAGCAATCAGCCCCAGCATTTT.

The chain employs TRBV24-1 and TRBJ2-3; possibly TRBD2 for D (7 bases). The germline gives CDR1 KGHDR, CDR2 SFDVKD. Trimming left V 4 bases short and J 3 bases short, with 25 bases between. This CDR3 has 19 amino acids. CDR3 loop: CATSDHQGGGVGETDTQYF. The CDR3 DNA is TGTGCCACCAGTGACCACCAAGGGGGGGGAGTAGGAGAAACAGATACGCAGTATTTT.

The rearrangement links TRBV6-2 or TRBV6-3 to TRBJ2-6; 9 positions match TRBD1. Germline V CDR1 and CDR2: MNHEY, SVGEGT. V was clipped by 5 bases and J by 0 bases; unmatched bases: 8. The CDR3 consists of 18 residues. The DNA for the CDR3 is TGTGCCAGCAGTACCCCGGGACAGGGCAACTCTGGGGCCAACGTCCTGACTTTC. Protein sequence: CASSTPGQGNSGANVLTF.

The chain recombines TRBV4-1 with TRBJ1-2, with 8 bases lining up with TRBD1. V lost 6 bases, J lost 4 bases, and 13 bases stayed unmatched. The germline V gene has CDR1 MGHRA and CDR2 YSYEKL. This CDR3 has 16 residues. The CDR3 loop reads CASSQNAGQGGYGYTF. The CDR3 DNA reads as TGCGCCAGCAGTCAGAACGCCGGACAGGGTGGCTATGGCTACACCTTC.

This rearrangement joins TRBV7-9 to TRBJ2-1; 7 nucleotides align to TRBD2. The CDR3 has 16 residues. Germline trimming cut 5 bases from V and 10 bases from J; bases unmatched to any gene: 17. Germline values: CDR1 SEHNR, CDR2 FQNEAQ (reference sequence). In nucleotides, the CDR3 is TGTGCCAGCAGCCCATCGAACGCCGGTGCGGGAGCGGAGCAGTTCTTC. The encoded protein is CASSPSNAGAGAEQFF.

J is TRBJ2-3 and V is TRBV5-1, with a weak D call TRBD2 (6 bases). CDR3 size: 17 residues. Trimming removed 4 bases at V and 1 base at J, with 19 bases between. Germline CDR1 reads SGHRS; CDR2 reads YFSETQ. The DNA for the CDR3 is TGCGCCAGCAGCGGTACGGGACTCCCTACCCGCACAGATACGCAGTATTTT. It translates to CASSGTGLPTRTDTQYF.

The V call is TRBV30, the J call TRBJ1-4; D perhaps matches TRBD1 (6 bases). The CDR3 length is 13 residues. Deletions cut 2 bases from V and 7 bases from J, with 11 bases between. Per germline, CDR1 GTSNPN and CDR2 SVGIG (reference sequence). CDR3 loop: CAWSSTGVEKLFF. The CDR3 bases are TGTGCCTGGAGTTCGACAGGAGTTGAAAAACTGTTTTTT.

CDR3 sequence (DNA): TGTGCCAGCAGTGACCGTTTGACAGGGGGCGTCTCACCCCTCCACTTT. Protein: CASSDRLTGGVSPLHF. V and J are TRBV7-2 and TRBJ1-6; 10 positions match TRBD1. Germline values: CDR1 SGHTA, CDR2 FQGNSA. The CDR3 is 16 amino acids. J gave up 10 bases and V 6 bases, and 12 bases lay outside the gene matches.

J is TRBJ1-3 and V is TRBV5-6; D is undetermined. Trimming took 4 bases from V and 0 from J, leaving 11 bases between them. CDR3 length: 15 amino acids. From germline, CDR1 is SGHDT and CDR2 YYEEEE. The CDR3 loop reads CASSQDGLSGNTIYF. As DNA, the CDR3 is TGTGCCAGCAGCCAGGACGGACTCTCTGGAAACACCATATATTTT.

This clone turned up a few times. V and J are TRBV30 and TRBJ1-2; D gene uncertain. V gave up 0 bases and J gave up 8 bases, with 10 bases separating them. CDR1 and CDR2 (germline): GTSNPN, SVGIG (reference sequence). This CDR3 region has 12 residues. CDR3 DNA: TGTGCCTGGAGTGTTGGAGTTGTCGGCTACACCTTC. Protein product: CAWSVGVVGYTF.

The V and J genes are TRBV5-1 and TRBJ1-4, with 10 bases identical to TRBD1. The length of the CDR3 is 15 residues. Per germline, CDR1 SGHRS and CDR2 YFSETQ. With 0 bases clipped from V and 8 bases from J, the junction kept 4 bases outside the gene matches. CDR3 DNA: TGCGCCAGCAGCTTGGCCGGGACAGGGGACGAAAAACTGTTTTTT. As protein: CASSLAGTGDEKLFF. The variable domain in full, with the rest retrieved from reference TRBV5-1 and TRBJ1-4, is KAGVTQTPRYLIKTRGQQVTLSCSPISGHRSVSWYQQTPGQGLQFLFEYFSETQRNKGNFPGRFSGRQFSNSRSEMNVSTLELGDSALYLCASSLAGTGDEKLFFGSGTQLSVL.

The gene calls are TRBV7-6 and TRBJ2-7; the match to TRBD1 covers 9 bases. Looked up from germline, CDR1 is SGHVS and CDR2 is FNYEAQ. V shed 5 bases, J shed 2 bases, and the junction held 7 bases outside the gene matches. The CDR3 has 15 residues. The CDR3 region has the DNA TGTGCCAGCAGCGCCTCGGGACAGGGCGCCTACGAGCAGTACTTC. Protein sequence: CASSASGQGAYEQYF.